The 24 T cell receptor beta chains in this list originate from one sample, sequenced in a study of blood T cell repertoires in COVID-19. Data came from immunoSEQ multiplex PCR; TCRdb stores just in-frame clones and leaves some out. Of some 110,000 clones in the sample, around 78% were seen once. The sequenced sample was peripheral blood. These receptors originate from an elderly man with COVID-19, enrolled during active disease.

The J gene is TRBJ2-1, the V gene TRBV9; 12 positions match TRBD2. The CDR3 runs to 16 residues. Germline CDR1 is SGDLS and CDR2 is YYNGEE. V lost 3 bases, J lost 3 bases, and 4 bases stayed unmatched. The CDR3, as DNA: TGTGCCAGCAGCGCCTCGGGACTAGCGGGCTACAATGAGCAGTTCTTC. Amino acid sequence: CASSASGLAGYNEQFF.

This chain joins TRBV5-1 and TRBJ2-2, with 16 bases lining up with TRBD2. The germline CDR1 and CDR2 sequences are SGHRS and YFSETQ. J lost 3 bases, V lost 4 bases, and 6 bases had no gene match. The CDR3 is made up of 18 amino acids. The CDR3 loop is CASSPSGTSGRDTGELFF. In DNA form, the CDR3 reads TGCGCCAGCAGCCCCTCCGGGACTAGCGGGAGGGACACCGGGGAGCTGTTTTTT.

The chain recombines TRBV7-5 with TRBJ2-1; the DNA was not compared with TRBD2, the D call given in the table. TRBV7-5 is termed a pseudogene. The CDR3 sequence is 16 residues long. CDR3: CARRFNVGGSQNEQFF. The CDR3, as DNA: TGTGCCAGAAGGTTCAACGTGGGCGGGAGTCAGAATGAGCAGTTCTTC.

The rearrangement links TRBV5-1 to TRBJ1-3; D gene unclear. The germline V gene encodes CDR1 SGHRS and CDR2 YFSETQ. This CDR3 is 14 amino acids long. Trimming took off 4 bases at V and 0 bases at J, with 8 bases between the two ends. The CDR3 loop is CASSDGSSGNTIYF. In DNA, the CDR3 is TGCGCCAGCAGCGATGGGAGCTCTGGAAACACCATATATTTT.

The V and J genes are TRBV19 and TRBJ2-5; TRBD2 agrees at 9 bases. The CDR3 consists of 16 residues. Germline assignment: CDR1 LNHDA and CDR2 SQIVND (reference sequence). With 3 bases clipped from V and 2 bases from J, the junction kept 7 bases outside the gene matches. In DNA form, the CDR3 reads TGTGCCAGTAGTATCGGAGGGCTAGCGGGGCAAGAGACCCAGTACTTC. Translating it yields CASSIGGLAGQETQYF.

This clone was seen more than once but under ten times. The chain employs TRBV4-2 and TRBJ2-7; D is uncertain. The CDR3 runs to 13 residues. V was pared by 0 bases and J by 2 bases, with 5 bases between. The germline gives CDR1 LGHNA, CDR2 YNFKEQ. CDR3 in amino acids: CASSQDFPYEQYF. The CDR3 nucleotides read TGTGCCAGCAGCCAAGACTTTCCCTACGAGCAGTACTTC.

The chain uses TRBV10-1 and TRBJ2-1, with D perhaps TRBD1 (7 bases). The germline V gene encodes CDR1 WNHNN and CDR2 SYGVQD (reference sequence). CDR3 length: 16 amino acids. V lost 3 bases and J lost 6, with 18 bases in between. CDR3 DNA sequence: TGCGCCAGCAGTGATTTTCCGTCAGGGGGGTCCAATGAGCAGTTCTTC. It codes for CASSDFPSGGSNEQFF.

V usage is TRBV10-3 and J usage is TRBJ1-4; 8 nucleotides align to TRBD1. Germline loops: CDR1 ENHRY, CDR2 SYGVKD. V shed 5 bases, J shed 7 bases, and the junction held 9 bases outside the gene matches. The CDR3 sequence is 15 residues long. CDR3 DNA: TGTGCCATCAGTCCCTTAGGGGACAGGTCTGAAAAACTGTTTTTT. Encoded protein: CAISPLGDRSEKLFF.

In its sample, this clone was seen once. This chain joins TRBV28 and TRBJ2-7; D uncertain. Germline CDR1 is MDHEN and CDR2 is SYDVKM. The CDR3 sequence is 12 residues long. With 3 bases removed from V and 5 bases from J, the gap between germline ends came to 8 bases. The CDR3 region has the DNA TGTGCCAGCAGTTTTCTCAGCGACGAGCAGTACTTC. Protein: CASSFLSDEQYF.

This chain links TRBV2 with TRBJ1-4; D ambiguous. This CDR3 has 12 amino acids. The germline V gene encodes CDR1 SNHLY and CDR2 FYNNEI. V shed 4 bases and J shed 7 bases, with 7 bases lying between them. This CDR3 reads CASSGTGEKLFF. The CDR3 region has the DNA TGTGCCAGCAGTGGCACGGGTGAAAAACTGTTTTTT.

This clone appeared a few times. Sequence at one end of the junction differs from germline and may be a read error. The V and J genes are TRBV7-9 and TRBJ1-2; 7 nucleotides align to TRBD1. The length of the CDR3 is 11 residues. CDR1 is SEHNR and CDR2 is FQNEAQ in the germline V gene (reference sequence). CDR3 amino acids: CASSPGTAFAF. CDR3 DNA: TGTGCCAGCAGCCCAGGGACAGCTTTCGCCTTC.

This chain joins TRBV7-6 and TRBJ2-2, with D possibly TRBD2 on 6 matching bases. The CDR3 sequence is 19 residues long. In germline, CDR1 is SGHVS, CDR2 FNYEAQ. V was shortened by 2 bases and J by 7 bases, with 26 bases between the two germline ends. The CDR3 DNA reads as TGTGCCAGCAGCTTAACTCCCCTTCGTGCCCAGGGACTCGGCGGGGAGCTGTTTTTT. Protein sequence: CASSLTPLRAQGLGGELFF.

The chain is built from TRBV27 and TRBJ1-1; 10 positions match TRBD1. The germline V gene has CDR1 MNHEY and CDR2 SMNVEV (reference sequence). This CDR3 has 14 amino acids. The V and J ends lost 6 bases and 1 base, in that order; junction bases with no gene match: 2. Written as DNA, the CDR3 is TGTGCCAGCAGCTGGACAGGGGGGAACACTGAAGCTTTCTTT. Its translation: CASSWTGGNTEAFF.

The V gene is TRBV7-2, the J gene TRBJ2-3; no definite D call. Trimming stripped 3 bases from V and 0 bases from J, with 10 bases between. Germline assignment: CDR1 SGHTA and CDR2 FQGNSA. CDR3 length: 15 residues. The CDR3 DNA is TGTGCCAGCAGCTTCGCTTCCCAGAGCACAGATACGCAGTATTTT. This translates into CASSFASQSTDTQYF.

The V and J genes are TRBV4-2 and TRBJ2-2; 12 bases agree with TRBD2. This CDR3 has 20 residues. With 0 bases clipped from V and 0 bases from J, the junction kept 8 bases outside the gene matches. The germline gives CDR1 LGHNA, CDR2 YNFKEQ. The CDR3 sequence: CASSQDWFLAGGANTGELFF. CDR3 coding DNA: TGTGCCAGCAGCCAAGATTGGTTTCTAGCGGGAGGGGCGAACACCGGGGAGCTGTTTTTT.

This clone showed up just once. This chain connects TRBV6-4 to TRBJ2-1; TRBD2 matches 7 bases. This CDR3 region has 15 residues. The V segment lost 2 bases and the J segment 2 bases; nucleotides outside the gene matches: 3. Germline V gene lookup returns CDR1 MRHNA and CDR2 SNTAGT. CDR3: CASSDTSGTYNEQFF. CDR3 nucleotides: TGTGCCAGCAGTGACACGAGCGGGACCTACAATGAGCAGTTCTTC.

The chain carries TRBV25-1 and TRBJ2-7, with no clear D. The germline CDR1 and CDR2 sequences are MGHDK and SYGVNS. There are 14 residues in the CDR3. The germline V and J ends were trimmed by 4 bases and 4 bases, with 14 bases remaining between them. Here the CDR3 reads CASSGAPPRYEQYF. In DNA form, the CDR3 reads TGTGCCAGCAGTGGGGCACCTCCTCGTTACGAGCAGTACTTC.

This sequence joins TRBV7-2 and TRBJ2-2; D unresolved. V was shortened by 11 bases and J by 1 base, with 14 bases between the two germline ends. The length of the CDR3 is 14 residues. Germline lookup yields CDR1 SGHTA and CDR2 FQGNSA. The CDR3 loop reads CACQGNRNTGELFF. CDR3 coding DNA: TGTGCCTGCCAAGGAAACAGGAACACCGGGGAGCTGTTTTTT.

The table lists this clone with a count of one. The CDR3 DNA sequence: TGTGCCAGCAGGCCGGGACTTTCTTACAATGAGCAGTTCTTC. Translation gives CASRPGLSYNEQFF. The V gene is TRBV2, the J gene TRBJ2-1; possible D gene TRBD2, 6 bases. The CDR3 loop spans 14 amino acids. Germline V CDR1 and CDR2: SNHLY, FYNNEI. Trimming took off 6 bases at V and 4 bases at J, with 13 bases between the two ends.

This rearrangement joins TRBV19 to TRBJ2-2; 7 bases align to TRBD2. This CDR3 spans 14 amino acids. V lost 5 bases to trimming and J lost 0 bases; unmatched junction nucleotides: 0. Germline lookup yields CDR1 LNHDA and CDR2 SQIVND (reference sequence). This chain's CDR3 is CASSGLANTGELFF. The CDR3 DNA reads TGTGCCAGTAGTGGACTAGCGAACACCGGGGAGCTGTTTTTT.

As DNA, the CDR3 is TGTGCCTGGAGTGTACGGGAGAATGAGCAGTTCTTC. It is translated as CAWSVRENEQFF. The chain is built from TRBV30 and TRBJ2-1; D may be TRBD2 (6 bases). This CDR3 is built from 12 residues. Germline V gene data show CDR1 as GTSNPN and CDR2 as SVGIG (reference sequence). V lost 0 bases and J 7 bases, leaving 7 bases between the germline ends.

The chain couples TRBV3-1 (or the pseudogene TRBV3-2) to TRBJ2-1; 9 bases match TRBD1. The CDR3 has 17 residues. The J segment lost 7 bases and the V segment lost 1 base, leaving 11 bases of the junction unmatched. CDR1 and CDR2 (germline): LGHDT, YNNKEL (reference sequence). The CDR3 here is CASSQVQTGGMVNEQFF. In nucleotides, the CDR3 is TGTGCCAGCAGCCAAGTCCAGACAGGGGGAATGGTGAATGAGCAGTTCTTC.

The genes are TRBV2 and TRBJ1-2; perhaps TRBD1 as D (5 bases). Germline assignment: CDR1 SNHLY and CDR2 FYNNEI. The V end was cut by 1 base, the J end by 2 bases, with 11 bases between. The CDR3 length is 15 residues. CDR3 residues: CASSEESGYNYGYTF. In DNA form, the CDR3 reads TGTGCCAGCAGTGAAGAGTCAGGGTACAACTATGGCTACACCTTC.

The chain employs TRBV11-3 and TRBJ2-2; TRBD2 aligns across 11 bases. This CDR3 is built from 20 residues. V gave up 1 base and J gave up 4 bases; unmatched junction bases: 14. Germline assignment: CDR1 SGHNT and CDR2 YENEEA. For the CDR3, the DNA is TGTGCCAGCAGCTTAGGCACCCACACTAGCGGGAGAGGAAGCACCGGGGAGCTGTTTTTT. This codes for CASSLGTHTSGRGSTGELFF.